The present T cell receptor beta chain was sequenced within a study of T cells in Graves' hyperthyroidism and ophthalmopathy. On the study more broadly: Peripheral blood draws took place at initial diagnosis, ahead of any treatment. Study outcomes and limitations: Also found in blood were most expanded thyroid clonotypes above 0.001.

The table lists this clonotype with many counts. Its antigen is undetermined. RNA transcripts yielded amplified TCR beta CDR3 regions. With the HTBI primer set, the TCR CDR3 went through a first round of RT-PCR. TCRdb recomputed calls from the multiplex PCR reads with MiXCR, one row per CDR3 protein. Among 550,000 to 650,000 distinct CDR3 sequences listed, 12% to 15% were seen once. Patients counted as stable if ophthalmopathy did not develop within 18 months. On the basis of clinical symptoms, serum thyroxine and TRAb, thyroid ultrasound and orbital computed tomography, diagnoses were made. The specimen sequenced was blood. This sequence was found in a middle-aged woman with Graves' hyperthyroidism.

In nucleotides, the CDR3 is TGTGCCAGCAATGATAGCGGGTGGGCCTACGAGCAGTACTTC. Residues: CASNDSGWAYEQYF. The chain recombines TRBV6-1 with TRBJ2-7, with 7 positions matching TRBD2. The CDR3 has 14 amino acids. Germline assignment: CDR1 MNHNS and CDR2 SASEGT. Trimming cost V 7 bases and J 2 bases; bases outside gene matches: 8.